This TCR beta chain was identified during a study of a mutant IDH1 vaccine in newly diagnosed glioma. Study at large: Treated patients had a mean age of roughly 44 years and a sex split that was approximately 62% male and about 40% female.

Clones were sequenced by immunoSEQ multiplex PCR, and TCRdb holds only the in-frame ones, with some missing. The top ten hold 0.5% to 0.65% of the sample, which has fewer than 150,000 clones, almost 90% seen once. There are a few counts of this clone. Its antigen is not identified. Noted time point: week 11, during vaccination. Alongside topical imiquimod, each dose of vaccine comprised 300 ug of mutant IDH1 20-mer peptide. In every donor, the tumor was a new WHO grade 3 or 4 IDH1-mutant, ATRX-lost astrocytoma. J gave up 0 bases and V 3 bases, and 8 bases lay outside the gene matches. Germline-derived CDR1 and CDR2 are SGDLS and YYNGEE. The CDR3 loop spans 17 amino acids.

The sequence derives from a woman aged 45-59 years with glioma. This sample comprised PBMCs, obtained from a glioma patient whose treatment included an IDH1 peptide vaccine. This rearrangement joins TRBV9 to TRBJ2-3; TRBD1 matches at 9 bases. The CDR3 sequence: CASSGRTGDLSTDTQYF. CDR3 bases: TGTGCCAGCAGCGGACGGACAGGGGACCTTAGCACAGATACGCAGTATTTT. Full variable domain (remainder filled in from reference TRBV9 and TRBJ2-3): DSGVTQTPKHLITATGQRVTLRCSPRSGDLSVYWYQQSLDQGLQFLIQYYNGEERAKGNILERFSAQQFPDLHSELNLSSLELGDSALYFCASSGRTGDLSTDTQYFGPGTRLTVL.